A single sample is the source of the 22 T cell receptor beta chains below, sequenced in a study of T-cell memory formation after mild COVID-19. A single record per CDR3 protein comes from TCRdb applying MiXCR to the 5' RACE reads. Of 15,000 or so distinct CDR3 sequences in the sample, roughly a fifth were seen once. The material sequenced was PBMCs or a T cell subset sorted from them (not recorded which). The receptors derive from a man between 18 and 35 years old who had mild COVID-19 (a few samples of this study predate the infection). Cell type and time point are not known.

This clonotype was picked up many times. V and J are TRBV7-9 and TRBJ1-2; perhaps TRBD1 as D (5 bases). Germline V gene lookup returns CDR1 SEHNR and CDR2 FQNEAQ (reference sequence). The CDR3 sequence is 14 residues long. The V gene lost 5 bases and the J gene lost 12 bases, with 22 bases spanning the gap. The CDR3 protein is CASSRGGGLNEDTF. The CDR3 nucleotides read TGTGCCAGCAGCCGCGGGGGGGGACTGAATGAGGACACCTTC.

This clonotype was recorded many times. The CDR3 DNA sequence: TGTGCCAGCAGACTGGACAGGGCCGCATCCTACAATGAGCAGTTCTTC. It specifies CASRLDRAASYNEQFF. The V gene is TRBV6-2 or TRBV6-3, the J gene TRBJ2-1, with 8 bases that match TRBD1. The CDR3 runs 16 residues. J gave up 1 base and V 6 bases, and 8 bases lay outside the gene matches. CDR1 and CDR2 from the germline V gene are MNHEY and SVGEGT.

This clonotype was detected ten times or more. CDR3 bases: TGTGCCAGCAGTGCGATTGGGGGCACAGATACGCAGTATTTT. It yields the protein CASSAIGGTDTQYF. J is TRBJ2-3 and V is TRBV6-4; no clear D. The CDR3 length is 14 residues. V was shortened by 4 bases and J by 1 base, with 9 bases between the two germline ends. Germline CDR1 is MRHNA and CDR2 is SNTAGT.

This clonotype appeared many times. V usage is TRBV5-1 and J usage is TRBJ2-3, with D perhaps matching TRBD1 (7 bases). Trimming cost V 4 bases and J 2 bases, with 17 bases left between them. Germline CDR1 is SGHRS and CDR2 is YFSETQ. The CDR3 has 16 amino acids. For the CDR3, the DNA is TGCGCCAGCAGCCCCAGCTCAGGGGGGCTCACAGATACGCAGTATTTT. The encoded protein is CASSPSSGGLTDTQYF.

This clonotype is termed hyperexpanded. The chain joins TRBV7-8 to TRBJ2-2, with no clear D. This CDR3 contains 14 residues. Trimming cost V 5 bases and J 0 bases, with 7 bases left between them. Germline assignment: CDR1 SGHVS and CDR2 FQNEAQ. The CDR3 DNA reads TGTGCCAGCAGCGCAGTCGCGAACACCGGGGAGCTGTTTTTT. Amino acid sequence: CASSAVANTGELFF.

In this sample, this clonotype turned up many times. The chain carries TRBV27 and TRBJ2-7; D possibly corresponds to TRBD2 (5 bases). CDR3 length: 15 residues. Trimming removed 0 bases at V and 0 bases at J, with 9 bases between. Germline V lookup: CDR1 MNHEY, CDR2 SMNVEV (reference sequence). CDR3 in DNA: TGTGCCAGCAGTTTATCGACGGGAATCTCCTACGAGCAGTACTTC. Amino acids: CASSLSTGISYEQYF.

This clonotype was counted many times. The rearrangement joins TRBV4-1 to TRBJ1-1; D is undetermined. Deletions cut 4 bases from V and 0 bases from J, with 6 bases between. The germline V gene encodes CDR1 MGHRA and CDR2 YSYEKL. This CDR3 is 13 amino acids long. Here the CDR3 reads CASSPSLNTEAFF. CDR3 DNA sequence: TGCGCCAGCAGCCCATCCTTGAACACTGAAGCTTTCTTT.

In its sample, this clonotype was seen many times. In nucleotides, the CDR3 is TGTGCCAGCAGCTTAGCGGAGCACGGCAATCAGCCCCAGCATTTT. It is translated as CASSLAEHGNQPQHF. The chain combines TRBV7-8 with TRBJ1-5; no clear D gene. V lost 0 bases and J 2 bases, leaving 8 bases between the germline ends. This CDR3 is 15 amino acids long. Germline V lookup: CDR1 SGHVS, CDR2 FQNEAQ. Full variable domain (missing parts from reference TRBV7-8 and TRBJ1-5): GAGVSQSPRYKVAKRGQDVALRCDPISGHVSLFWYQQALGQGPEFLTYFQNEAQLDKSGLPSDRFFAERPEGSVSTLKIQRTQQEDSAVYLCASSLAEHGNQPQHFGDGTRLSIL.

This clonotype was observed a few times. The V call is TRBV5-6, the J call TRBJ2-7; weak D call: TRBD2 (5 bases). With 4 bases removed from V and 9 bases from J, the gap between germline ends came to 17 bases. The CDR3 loop spans 13 amino acids. Germline loops: CDR1 SGHDT, CDR2 YYEEEE. The CDR3 protein is CASSLFRGVGQYV. The CDR3 bases are TGTGCCAGCAGCCTCTTCCGGGGAGTAGGGCAGTACGTC.

This clonotype was seen many times. The chain couples TRBV7-6 to TRBJ2-3; possibly TRBD2 for D (5 bases). The CDR3 totals 14 residues. V was cut by 5 bases and J by 4 bases, with 13 bases left in between. Germline V gene lookup returns CDR1 SGHVS and CDR2 FNYEAQ. CDR3 in amino acids: CASSLRTGADTQYF. The CDR3 nucleotides are TGTGCCAGCAGCCTCAGGACTGGGGCAGATACGCAGTATTTT.

V and J are TRBV7-3 and TRBJ2-1; 10 nucleotides match TRBD1. The CDR3 loop spans 16 amino acids. V lost 5 bases and J lost 3; bases outside the gene matches: 7. Germline CDR1 reads SGHTA; CDR2 reads FQGTGA. DNA of the CDR3: TGTGCCAGCAGCCCGTACGGGACAGGGGTCTACAATGAGCAGTTCTTC. Protein product: CASSPYGTGVYNEQFF.

This clonotype has more than one count but fewer than ten. V usage is TRBV11-2 and J usage is TRBJ2-2; 9 bases fit TRBD2. The germline V gene encodes CDR1 SGHAT and CDR2 FQNNGV. The junction had 5 bases not matched to a gene; V was cut back by 3 bases and J by 0 bases. CDR3 length: 17 amino acids. The CDR3: CASSFLAGGSNTGELFF. The CDR3 bases are TGTGCCAGCAGCTTCCTGGCGGGGGGGTCGAACACCGGGGAGCTGTTTTTT.

The chain is built from TRBV10-3 and TRBJ2-1; 9 bases are shared with TRBD2. The ends lost 10 bases at V and 8 bases at J; junction bases unmatched: 6. In germline, CDR1 is ENHRY, CDR2 SYGVKD. CDR3 size: 12 residues. The CDR3 reads CATSGGTDEQFF. The CDR3 region has the DNA TGTGCCACCAGCGGGGGGACAGATGAGCAGTTCTTC.

This clonotype occurred many times. V is TRBV29-1 and J is TRBJ1-5, with D perhaps matching TRBD1 (5 bases). CDR1 and CDR2 (germline): SQVTM, ANQGSEA. CDR3 length equals 15 residues. V was trimmed by 6 bases and J by 3 bases, leaving 18 bases between them. The CDR3 DNA is TGCAGCGTGGGGTGGGGTGATGGGGCCAATCAGCCCCAGCATTTT. Residues: CSVGWGDGANQPQHF.

V gene TRBV24-1 combines with J gene TRBJ2-2, with D possibly being TRBD1 (5 bases). CDR1 and CDR2 (germline): KGHDR, SFDVKD. This CDR3 has 14 amino acids. The V gene lost 3 bases and the J gene lost 6 bases, with 10 bases spanning the gap. The CDR3 region has the DNA TGTGCCACCAGTGATCCGACAGTACCCGGGGAGCTGTTTTTT. Translating it yields CATSDPTVPGELFF.

V and J are TRBV6-5 and TRBJ1-1; possible D gene TRBD1, 5 bases. The length of the CDR3 is 16 residues. Trimming cost V 2 bases and J 4 bases, with 17 bases left between them. From germline, CDR1 is MNHEY and CDR2 SVGAGI. Here the CDR3 reads CASSYASAGLATEAFF. The DNA of the CDR3 is TGTGCCAGCAGTTACGCGTCAGCGGGGCTAGCCACTGAAGCTTTCTTT.

CDR3: CASSYGTGANYGYTF. Written as DNA, the CDR3 is TGTGCCAGCAGTTATGGGACAGGGGCGAACTATGGCTACACCTTC. V gene TRBV27 combines with J gene TRBJ1-2; TRBD1 agrees at 10 bases. Germline V gives CDR1 MNHEY, CDR2 SMNVEV (reference sequence). V trimming: 4 bases; J trimming: 2 bases; junction bases outside the gene matches: 4. CDR3 length equals 15 residues.

In this sample, this clonotype turned up many times. The chain is built from TRBV9 and TRBJ1-1; a weak D match, TRBD1 (5 bases). This CDR3 region has 16 residues. Germline values: CDR1 SGDLS, CDR2 YYNGEE. The V and J ends lost 4 bases and 4 bases respectively, with 20 bases between them. DNA for the CDR3: TGTGCCAGCAGCCCCCGATCGACAGAATGGAGCACTGAAGCTTTCTTT. Translated, it gives CASSPRSTEWSTEAFF. Full variable domain (outside the CDR3, taken from reference TRBV9 and TRBJ1-1): DSGVTQTPKHLITATGQRVTLRCSPRSGDLSVYWYQQSLDQGLQFLIQYYNGEERAKGNILERFSAQQFPDLHSELNLSSLELGDSALYFCASSPRSTEWSTEAFFGQGTRLTVV.

This clonotype was counted ten times or more. This chain uses TRBV6-5 with TRBJ2-7; possibly TRBD1 for D (6 bases). The CDR3 consists of 14 residues. Germline CDR1 MNHEY, CDR2 SVGAGI. V was trimmed by 6 bases and J by 4 bases, leaving 16 bases between them. CDR3: CASSRSNRVYEQYF. CDR3 in DNA: TGTGCCAGCAGCCGGAGCAACAGGGTTTACGAGCAGTACTTC.

The chain has TRBV7-2 and TRBJ2-5; tentatively, D is TRBD1 (6 bases). The CDR3 has 13 residues. Deletions cut 1 base from V and 5 bases from J, with 8 bases between. Germline V gene lookup returns CDR1 SGHTA and CDR2 FQGNSA. The CDR3 coding sequence is TGTGCCAGCAGCTTAGAACAGGGTGAGACCCAGTACTTC. Amino acid sequence: CASSLEQGETQYF. Together with reference TRBV7-2 and TRBJ2-5, the CDR3 gives the full variable domain: GAGVSQSPSNKVTEKGKDVELRCDPISGHTALYWYRQSLGQGLEFLIYFQGNSAPDKSGLPSDRFSAERTGGSVSTLTIQRTQQEDSAVYLCASSLEQGETQYFGPGTRLLVL.

In its sample, this clonotype was seen many times. The chain is built from TRBV4-1 and TRBJ2-1; 9 positions agree with TRBD2. The trim removed 3 bases at V and 6 bases at J, leaving 6 bases unmatched. There are 15 residues in the CDR3. Per the germline V gene, CDR1 is MGHRA and CDR2 is YSYEKL. CDR3 in DNA: TGCGCCAGCAGCCACCGACTAGCGGCCCCCAATGAGCAGTTCTTC. It codes for CASSHRLAAPNEQFF.

This clonotype was detected many times. The chain has TRBV4-2 and TRBJ1-2, with a possible D match to TRBD1 (6 bases). The CDR3 has 15 amino acids. V gave up 1 base and J gave up 5 bases, with 14 bases separating them. Germline CDR1 reads LGHNA; CDR2 reads YNFKEQ. The CDR3 here is CASSQATGGGYGYTF. The CDR3 nucleotides read TGTGCCAGCAGCCAAGCGACGGGAGGGGGGTATGGCTACACCTTC.